This T cell receptor (beta chain) was found in a study of shared clonotypes between healthy human individuals. Study context: CD4 naive cells filled three plates per donor, CD4 memory three, CD8 naive two and CD8 memory one.

The split of CD4+ cells yielded CD45RA+ naive and CD45RA-negative memory subsets. Remarks on this clone: Its target is unknown.

As processed by the authors: There were no quality scores in the junction-only immunoSEQ sequences, so filtering differed. The assay was immunoSEQ multiplex PCR, and TCRdb's table has in-frame clones only and misses some. The V and J calls and the clone size are those of that table, but D and trimming were determined from the DNA. This table holds 2 million to 2.5 million clones, approximately 96% found once. The CDR3 runs 14 residues. Germline assignment: CDR1 SGHKS and CDR2 YYEKEE (reference sequence). The ends were cut back, 4 bases at V and 6 bases at J, with 14 bases in the middle. General study points: When naive CD4 clonotypes were compared across a few donors, 4% to 5.5% were shared.

The sequencing sample was made of naive CD4+ T cells sorted from blood. Subset here: CD45RA+ positively selected. The genes are TRBV5-5 and TRBJ1-5, with a tentative D call TRBD1 (5 bases). This clonotype was obtained from a man aged 18 to 29 in good health. The CDR3 spells CASSRGGWTQPQHF. The CDR3 DNA is TGTGCCAGCAGCCGCGGGGGGTGGACTCAGCCCCAGCATTTT. Complete variable domain (other parts from reference TRBV5-5 and TRBJ1-5): DAGVTQSPTHLIKTRGQQVTLRCSPISGHKSVSWYQQVLGQGPQFIFQYYEKEERGRGNFPDRFSARQFPNYSSELNVNALLLGDSALYLCASSRGGWTQPQHFGDGTRLSIL.